This T cell receptor beta chain emerged from a study of cytomegalovirus exposure and HLA in healthy donors. Findings of the study overall: What was likely a sequencing artifact was a cluster of highly shared sequence variants. Segments of the TCR beta V type were, in most cases, productive about 87% or about 30% of the time in an earlier analysis.

The CDR3 extends over 14 amino acids. The V and J ends lost 6 bases and 2 bases, in that order; junction bases with no gene match: 8. Germline CDR1 reads SGHDT; CDR2 reads YYEEEE. Samples came from healthy bone marrow donors. A remark on this clone: Its target is unknown.

The PCR used 60 Vbeta and 13 Jbeta primers. Sequenced by immunoSEQ multiplex PCR; TCRdb stores in-frame clones only, minus some. The table has 150,000 to 200,000 clones, 60% to 85% seen once. This chain uses TRBV5-6 with TRBJ2-7, with 7 bases lining up with TRBD1. Sequencing used PBMCs. The sequence was obtained from a man younger than 35 in good health and CMV-seronegative. CDR3 nucleotide sequence: TGTGCCAGCACCCGGACAGGAGATACCTACGAGCAGTACTTC. Translation: CASTRTGDTYEQYF.